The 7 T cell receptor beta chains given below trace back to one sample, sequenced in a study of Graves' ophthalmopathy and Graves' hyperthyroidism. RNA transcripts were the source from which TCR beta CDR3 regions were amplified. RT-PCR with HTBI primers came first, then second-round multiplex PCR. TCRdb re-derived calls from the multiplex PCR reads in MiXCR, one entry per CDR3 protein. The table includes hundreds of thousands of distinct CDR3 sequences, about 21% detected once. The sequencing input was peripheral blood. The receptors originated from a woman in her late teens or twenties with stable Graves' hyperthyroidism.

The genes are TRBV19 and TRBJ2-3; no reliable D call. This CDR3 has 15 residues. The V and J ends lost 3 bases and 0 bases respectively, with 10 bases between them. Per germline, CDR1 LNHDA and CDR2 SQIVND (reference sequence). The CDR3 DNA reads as TGTGCCAGTAGTATTTTTTGGCGGAGCACAGATACGCAGTATTTT. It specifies CASSIFWRSTDTQYF.

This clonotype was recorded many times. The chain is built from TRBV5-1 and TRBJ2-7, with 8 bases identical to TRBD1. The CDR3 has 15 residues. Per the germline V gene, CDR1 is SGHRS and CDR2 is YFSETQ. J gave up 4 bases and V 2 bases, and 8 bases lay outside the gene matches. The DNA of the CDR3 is TGCGCCAGCAGCTTCCTCCGGGACAGGCCTTACGAGCAGTACTTC. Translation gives CASSFLRDRPYEQYF. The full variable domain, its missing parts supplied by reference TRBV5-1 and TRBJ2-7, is KAGVTQTPRYLIKTRGQQVTLSCSPISGHRSVSWYQQTPGQGLQFLFEYFSETQRNKGNFPGRFSGRQFSNSRSEMNVSTLELGDSALYLCASSFLRDRPYEQYFGPGTRLTVT.

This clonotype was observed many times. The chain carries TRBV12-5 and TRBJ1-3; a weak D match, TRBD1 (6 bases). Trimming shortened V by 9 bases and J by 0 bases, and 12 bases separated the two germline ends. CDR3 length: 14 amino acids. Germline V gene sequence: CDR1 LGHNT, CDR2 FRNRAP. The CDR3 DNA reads TGTGCTAGCCGTCAGGGGAACTCTGGAAACACCATATATTTT. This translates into CASRQGNSGNTIYF.

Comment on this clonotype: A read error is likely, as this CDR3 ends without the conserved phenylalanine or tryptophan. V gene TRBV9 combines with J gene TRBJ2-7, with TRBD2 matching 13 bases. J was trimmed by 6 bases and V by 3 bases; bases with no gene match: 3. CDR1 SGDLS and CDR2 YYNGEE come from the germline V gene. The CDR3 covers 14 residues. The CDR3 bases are TGTGCCAGCAGCGATCGACTAGCGGGAGGCGAGCAGTACTTA. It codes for CASSDRLAGGEQYL.

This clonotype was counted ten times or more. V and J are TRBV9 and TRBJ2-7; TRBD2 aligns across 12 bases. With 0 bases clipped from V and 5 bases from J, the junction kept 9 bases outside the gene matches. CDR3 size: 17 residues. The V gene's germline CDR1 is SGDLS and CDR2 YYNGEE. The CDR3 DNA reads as TGTGCCAGCAGCGTAGTCCCCCTAGCGGGAGGGCCCAACGAGCAGTACTTC. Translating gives CASSVVPLAGGPNEQYF. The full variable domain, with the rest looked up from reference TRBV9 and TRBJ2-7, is DSGVTQTPKHLITATGQRVTLRCSPRSGDLSVYWYQQSLDQGLQFLIQYYNGEERAKGNILERFSAQQFPDLHSELNLSSLELGDSALYFCASSVVPLAGGPNEQYFGPGTRLTVT.

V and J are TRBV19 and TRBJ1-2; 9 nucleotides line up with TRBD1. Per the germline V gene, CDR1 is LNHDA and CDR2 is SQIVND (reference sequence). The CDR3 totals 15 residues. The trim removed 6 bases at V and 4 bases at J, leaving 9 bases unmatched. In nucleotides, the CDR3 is TGTGCCAGTAGAAGGATTGACAGGGGGAGCTATGGCTACACCTTC. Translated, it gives CASRRIDRGSYGYTF.

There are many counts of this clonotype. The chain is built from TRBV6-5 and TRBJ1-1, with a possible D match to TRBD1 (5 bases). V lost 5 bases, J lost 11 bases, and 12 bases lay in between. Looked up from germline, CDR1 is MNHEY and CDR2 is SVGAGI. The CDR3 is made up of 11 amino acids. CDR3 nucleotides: TGTGCCAGCAGTACACAGGTTTGGGCTTTCTTT. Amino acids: CASSTQVWAFF.